Presented here are 14 T cell receptor beta chains from one specimen sequenced in a study of blood T cell repertoires in COVID-19. Here immunoSEQ multiplex PCR was the method, and the copy in TCRdb shows in-frame clones only, minus some. The repertoire holds hundreds of thousands of clones, with about 85% as singletons. The source material was peripheral blood. The receptors were sampled from a woman of 80 years or more with active or convalescent COVID-19.

The gene calls are TRBV29-1 and TRBJ1-3, with D possibly matching TRBD1 (5 bases). The V gene's germline CDR1 is SQVTM and CDR2 ANQGSEA. V shed 4 bases and J shed 0 bases, with 13 bases lying between them. This CDR3 comprises 15 residues. CDR3: CSVVASRGSGNTIYF. CDR3 in DNA: TGCAGCGTTGTAGCTAGTAGGGGCTCTGGAAACACCATATATTTT.

J is TRBJ1-2 and V is TRBV28, with TRBD1 as a possible D gene (5 bases). Per the germline V gene, CDR1 is MDHEN and CDR2 is SYDVKM. The CDR3 extends over 14 amino acids. Trimming removed 8 bases at V and 0 bases at J, with 13 bases between. The CDR3 sequence: CASGSGISNYGYTF. CDR3 bases: TGTGCCAGCGGGTCAGGGATATCTAACTATGGCTACACCTTC.

At least ten counts were recorded for this clone. This sample includes further DNA sequences coding for the same CDR3. The chain joins TRBV5-1 to TRBJ1-1; the D gene is possibly TRBD1 (5 bases). The V end was cut by 4 bases, the J end by 1 base, with 11 bases between. This CDR3 comprises 14 residues. Germline V CDR1 and CDR2: SGHRS, YFSETQ. CDR3 sequence reads: CASSLTGGNTEAFF. CDR3 bases: TGCGCCAGCAGCCTAACGGGGGGGAACACTGAAGCTTTCTTT.

The chain has TRBV19 and TRBJ1-5, with D perhaps matching TRBD1 (5 bases). CDR3 length: 15 residues. Germline-derived CDR1 and CDR2 are LNHDA and SQIVND (reference sequence). Deletions cut 3 bases from V and 2 bases from J, with 11 bases between. The chain's CDR3 is CASSMDPGGNQPQHF. DNA of the CDR3: TGTGCCAGTAGTATGGACCCGGGGGGCAATCAGCCCCAGCATTTT. Full variable domain (remainder filled in from reference TRBV19 and TRBJ1-5): DGGITQSPKYLFRKEGQNVTLSCEQNLNHDAMYWYRQDPGQGLRLIYYSQIVNDFQKGDIAEGYSVSREKKESFPLTVTSAQKNPTAFYLCASSMDPGGNQPQHFGDGTRLSIL.

The chain couples TRBV6-5 to TRBJ2-1, with 10 positions matching TRBD1. Germline V CDR1 and CDR2: MNHEY, SVGAGI. The length of the CDR3 is 15 residues. After removal of 6 bases from V and 4 bases from J, the junction contained 6 bases not matched to a gene. The CDR3 DNA reads TGTGCCAGCAGCCAGGGACAGGGGAGGTACAATGAGCAGTTCTTC. Protein product: CASSQGQGRYNEQFF.

The chain is built from TRBV27 and TRBJ1-6, with 10 bases fitting TRBD1. V was pared by 0 bases and J by 2 bases, with 4 bases of the junction left unmatched. Looked up from germline, CDR1 is MNHEY and CDR2 is SMNVEV (reference sequence). The CDR3 totals 18 residues. The CDR3 DNA sequence: TGTGCCAGCAGTTTATCGGGACAGGGGTTCACCTATAATTCACCCCTCCACTTT. Translated, it gives CASSLSGQGFTYNSPLHF.

This clone has just one count. This chain links TRBV28 with TRBJ2-2; no clear D. This CDR3 has 13 residues. Per the germline V gene, CDR1 is MDHEN and CDR2 is SYDVKM. The germline V and J ends were trimmed by 7 bases and 2 bases, with 8 bases remaining between them. The CDR3, as DNA: TGTGCCAGCATCTCCAGAAACACCGGGGAGCTGTTTTTT. It codes for CASISRNTGELFF.

The chain has TRBV6-5 and TRBJ2-1; 10 nucleotides line up with TRBD1. V lost 6 bases and J lost 5; bases outside the gene matches: 4. This CDR3 is 14 amino acids long. Germline V gene data show CDR1 as MNHEY and CDR2 as SVGAGI. Here the CDR3 reads CASRRDRGDNEQFF. Written as DNA, the CDR3 is TGTGCCAGCAGGAGGGACAGGGGAGACAATGAGCAGTTCTTC.

The chain uses TRBV6-2 or TRBV6-3 and TRBJ2-3; TRBD2 agrees at 12 bases. V dropped 6 bases and J dropped 5; count of bases not matched to a gene: 9. This CDR3 has 16 amino acids. The germline gives CDR1 MNHEY, CDR2 SVGEGT. CDR3 nucleotide sequence: TGTGCCAGCAGCCCAACTAGCGGGGGGATAATAGATACGCAGTATTTT. Translated, it gives CASSPTSGGIIDTQYF.

This clone has only a few counts. J is TRBJ1-2 and V is TRBV7-9, with a possible D match to TRBD1 (6 bases). The CDR3 has 14 amino acids. The V end was cut by 9 bases, the J end by 2 bases, with 16 bases between. The germline gives CDR1 SEHNR, CDR2 FQNEAQ (reference sequence). The CDR3 sequence: CASNRDRANYGYTF. Here the CDR3 DNA reads TGTGCCAGTAACAGGGATCGGGCCAACTATGGCTACACCTTC.

This clone appeared once. CDR3 in amino acids: CASSLGQDSNYGYTF. The CDR3 DNA reads as TGTGCCAGCAGCTTGGGACAGGATTCCAACTATGGCTACACCTTC. The chain uses TRBV7-8 and TRBJ1-2, with 8 bases matching TRBD1. Germline CDR1 and CDR2: SGHVS and FQNEAQ. Germline trimming cut 3 bases from V and 2 bases from J; bases unmatched to any gene: 5. This CDR3 region has 15 residues.

The gene calls are TRBV11-2 and TRBJ1-2, with D tentatively TRBD1 (5 bases). This CDR3 is 14 amino acids long. CDR1 and CDR2 (germline): SGHAT, FQNNGV. V lost 1 base and J 8 bases, leaving 14 bases between the germline ends. In nucleotides, the CDR3 is TGTGCCAGCAGCTTAGTTACCGGGGGGACGGGCTACACCTTC. Residues: CASSLVTGGTGYTF.

The V and J genes are TRBV7-8 and TRBJ1-2, with TRBD1 matching 7 bases. The CDR3 consists of 14 residues. The ends lost 4 bases at V and 4 bases at J; junction bases unmatched: 6. Germline CDR1 and CDR2: SGHVS and FQNEAQ. CDR3 bases: TGTGCCAGCAGCTCAGACAGGGTTGTCTATGGCTACACCTTC. It codes for CASSSDRVVYGYTF.

The J gene is TRBJ1-1, the V gene TRBV3-1 (or the pseudogene TRBV3-2); TRBD1 might be the D (6 bases). The germline CDR1 and CDR2 sequences are LGHDT and YNNKEL (reference sequence). This CDR3 is 15 amino acids long. V lost 6 bases and J 5 bases, leaving 19 bases between the germline ends. The CDR3: CASRPQDSEGTEAFF. CDR3 sequence (DNA): TGTGCCAGCAGGCCACAGGACAGTGAAGGAACTGAAGCTTTCTTT.